The source of this T cell receptor (beta chain) is a study of identical twins. MiXCR, applied by TCRdb to the 5' RACE reads, yields one record per CDR3 protein. Among roughly 770,000 distinct CDR3 sequences listed, 18% were seen once. The germline CDR1 and CDR2 sequences are SGHRS and YFSETQ. V lost 1 base, J lost 2 bases, and 11 bases lay in between. The CDR3 is 15 amino acids. These data are also associated with another study on T cells expressing NK-cell markers. According to that study: Sorted CD3+CD56+NKG2C+, CD3+CD56+NKG2C- and CD3+CD56-NKG2C+ T-cell subsets were beta-chain profiled. There were seven HCMV-seropositive donors and one seronegative donor among the eight sequenced. In a handful of donors, dominant CD3+CD56+NKG2C+ clonotypes ranked among the top 10 CD8+ clonotypes.

The chain recombines TRBV5-1 with TRBJ2-3; possibly TRBD2 for D (5 bases). The sequence was obtained from a woman between 18 and 29 years old in good health. Material: PBMCs. This chain's CDR3 is CASSLLGGYTDTQYF. In DNA, the CDR3 is TGCGCCAGCAGCTTGCTGGGCGGGTACACAGATACGCAGTATTTT. The full variable domain, its missing parts supplied by reference TRBV5-1 and TRBJ2-3, is KAGVTQTPRYLIKTRGQQVTLSCSPISGHRSVSWYQQTPGQGLQFLFEYFSETQRNKGNFPGRFSGRQFSNSRSEMNVSTLELGDSALYLCASSLLGGYTDTQYFGPGTRLTVL.